This record looks at one T cell receptor (beta chain) sequence and its context. This clone was detected once. What antigen it recognizes has not been identified. Per-base qualities were not stored, and no clone one base away is much larger. Library creation used the immunoSEQ multiplex PCR assay. Per the original workflow: A statistical classification framework was built for diagnosing cytomegalovirus status from the catalog of TCR beta chain sequences. TCRdb limited this immuneACCESS table to in-frame rearrangements with V and J called. A share of clones is missing; checked studies link under half to unresolved V genes, and the rest is unexplained. That table gives V, J and clone size, and the DNA gave D and trimming. The sample data list roughly 100,000 clones, and about 87% of these were observed just once. The ten top clones hold about 2% of the sample. This entry is derived from a study of cytomegalovirus exposure and HLA in healthy donors (dated by TCRdb to 2016 to 2017). Study-wide context: According to a later analysis, one platform produced both the 120 validation repertoires and the 700 or so repertoires of the first cohort. The study was designed to test whether signatures of past pathogen exposure could be identified by cataloging public T cell receptors. Besides the first cohort of hundreds of subjects, a separate validation cohort made up of roughly 130 different subjects was used. High-throughput TCR immunosequencing, statistical association of individual TCRs with disease status, and machine learning were combined to predict cytomegalovirus infection status. General study outcomes and caveats: The study listed 150 to 200 TCR beta chains as associated with cytomegalovirus. In vitro tests confirmed that a few of the cytomegalovirus-associated TCR beta chains recognize cytomegalovirus antigens. Across donors, most TCR sequences were observed very rarely, whereas some public TCRs were present in many individuals. The authors suggested that the approach could potentially be extended to other disease states and immunological phenotypes. The validation cohort had no HLA typing available for a later analysis, so co-occurrence within that cohort was assessed over all 130 or so repertoires. In both the original and validation cohorts, the classifier was reported to diagnose cytomegalovirus status with high specificity and sensitivity. A later analysis found that TCRs clustered in the first cohort also tended to co-occur in the 120 validation repertoires, with 94% of cluster scores above 0.

Donors formed part of the validation cohort, which comprised fewer than 150 subjects and was distinct from the first cohort of roughly 600 subjects. CDR1 is given as SEHNR and CDR2 as FQNEAQ, both from the germline V gene (reference sequence). The CDR3 goes from the cysteine to the phenylalanine over 15 residues. Only CDR3 DNA is held: 45 bases, read in frame from base 1. V is cut by 5 bases and J by 3 bases, and the space between the germline ends is 15 bases. Sequenced input: PBMCs. The sequence was collected from a woman aged 18-35 years in good health and CMV-seropositive. The chain is encoded by TRBV7-9 joined to TRBJ2-3; a tentative D call is TRBD2 (7 bases match). The CDR3 sequence is CASSGDNGGTDTQYF. At the DNA level, the sequence is TGTGCCAGCAGCGGGGACAACGGGGGGACAGATACGCAGTATTTT. Full variable domain (CDR3 extended with the reference TRBV7-9 and TRBJ2-3 proteins): DTGVSQNPRHKITKRGQNVTFRCDPISEHNRLYWYRQTLGQGPEFLTYFQNEAQLEKSRLLSDRFSAERPKGSFSTLEIQRTEQGDSAMYLCASSGDNGGTDTQYFGPGTRLTVL.